Included here is one T cell receptor beta chain sequence, with context. This entry comes from a study of blood T cell repertoires in COVID-19. About the study: Researchers got acute and convalescent COVID-19 samples from the United States, Italy and Spain.

In the authors' workflow: Estimation of nucleated cell counts relied on the amplification of reference gene primers. Clones were read by immunoSEQ multiplex PCR, and TCRdb kept only the in-frame ones, dropping some. The D gene and trimming were derived from the DNA, and the V and J assignments and clone size from that table. The sample shows some 110,000 clones, approximately 87% of them seen only once. Trimming cost V 2 bases and J 5 bases, with 8 bases left between them. This CDR3 contains 13 residues. The germline V gene has CDR1 SGHRS and CDR2 YFSETQ. The sequencing input was peripheral blood. The chain links TRBV5-1 to TRBJ1-5, with unresolved D. The sequence was obtained from an older man who had recovered from COVID-19. CDR3 region: CASSFFPDQPQHF. The CDR3 DNA is TGCGCCAGCAGCTTCTTTCCTGATCAGCCCCAGCATTTT.